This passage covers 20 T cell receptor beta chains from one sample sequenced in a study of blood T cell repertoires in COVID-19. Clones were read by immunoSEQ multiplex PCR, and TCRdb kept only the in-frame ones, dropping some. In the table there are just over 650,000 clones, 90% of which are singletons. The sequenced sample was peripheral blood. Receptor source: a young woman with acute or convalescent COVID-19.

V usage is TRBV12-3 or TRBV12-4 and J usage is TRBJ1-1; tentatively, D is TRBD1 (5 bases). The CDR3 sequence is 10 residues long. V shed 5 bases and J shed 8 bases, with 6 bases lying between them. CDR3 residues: CASSTGEAFF. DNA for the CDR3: TGTGCCAGCAGTACAGGAGAAGCTTTCTTT.

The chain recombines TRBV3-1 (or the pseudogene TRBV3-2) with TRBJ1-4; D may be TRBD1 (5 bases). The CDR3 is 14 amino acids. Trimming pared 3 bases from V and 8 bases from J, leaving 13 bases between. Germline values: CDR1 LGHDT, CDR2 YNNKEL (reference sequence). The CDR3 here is CASSHSQGGEKLFF. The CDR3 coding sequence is TGTGCCAGCAGCCATAGCCAGGGAGGGGAAAAACTGTTTTTT.

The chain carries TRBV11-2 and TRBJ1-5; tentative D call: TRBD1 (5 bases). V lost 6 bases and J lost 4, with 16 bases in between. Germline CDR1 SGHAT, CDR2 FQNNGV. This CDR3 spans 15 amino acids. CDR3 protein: CASSRTGSGNQPQHF. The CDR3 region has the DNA TGTGCCAGCAGTCGTACAGGTTCTGGAAATCAGCCCCAGCATTTT.

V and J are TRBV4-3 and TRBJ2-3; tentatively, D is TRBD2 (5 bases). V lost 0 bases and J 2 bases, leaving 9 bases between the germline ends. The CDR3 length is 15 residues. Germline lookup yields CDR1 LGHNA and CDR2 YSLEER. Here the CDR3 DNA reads TGCGCCAGCAGCCAAGAATGGACTCCCACAGATACGCAGTATTTT. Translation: CASSQEWTPTDTQYF.

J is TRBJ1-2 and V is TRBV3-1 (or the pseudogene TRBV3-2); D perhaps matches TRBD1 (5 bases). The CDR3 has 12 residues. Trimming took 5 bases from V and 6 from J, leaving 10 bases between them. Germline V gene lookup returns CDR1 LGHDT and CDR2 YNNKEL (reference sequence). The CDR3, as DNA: TGTGCCAGCAGCTCCGGACAAGATGGCTACACCTTC. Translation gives CASSSGQDGYTF.

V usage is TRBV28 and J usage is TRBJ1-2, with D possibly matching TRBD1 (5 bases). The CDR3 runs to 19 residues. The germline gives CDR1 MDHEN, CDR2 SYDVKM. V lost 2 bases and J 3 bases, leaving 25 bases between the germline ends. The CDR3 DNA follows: TGTGCCAGCAGTTTAGTCCCGACAGATTTAAAATCCGTGGACTATGGCTACACCTTC. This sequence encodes CASSLVPTDLKSVDYGYTF.

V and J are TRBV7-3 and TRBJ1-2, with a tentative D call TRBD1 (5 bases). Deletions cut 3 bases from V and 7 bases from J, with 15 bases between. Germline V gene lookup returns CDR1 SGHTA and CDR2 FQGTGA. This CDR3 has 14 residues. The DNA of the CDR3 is TGTGCCAGCAGCTTGGGCGGGGCAGATAGTGGCTACACCTTC. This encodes CASSLGGADSGYTF.

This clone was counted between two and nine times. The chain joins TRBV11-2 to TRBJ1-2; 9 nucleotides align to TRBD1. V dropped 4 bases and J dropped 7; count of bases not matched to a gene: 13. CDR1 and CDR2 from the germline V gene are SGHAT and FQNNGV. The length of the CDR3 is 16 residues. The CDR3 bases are TGTGCCAGCAGCTCACTAAAGGACAGGGGAGGTGTTGGCTACACCTTC. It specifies CASSSLKDRGGVGYTF.

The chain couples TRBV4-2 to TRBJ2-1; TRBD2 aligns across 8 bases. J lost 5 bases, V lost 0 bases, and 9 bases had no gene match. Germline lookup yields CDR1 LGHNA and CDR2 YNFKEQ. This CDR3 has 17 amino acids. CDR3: CASSQDGNGGADNEQFF. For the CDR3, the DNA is TGTGCCAGCAGCCAAGACGGTAACGGGGGGGCCGACAATGAGCAGTTCTTC.

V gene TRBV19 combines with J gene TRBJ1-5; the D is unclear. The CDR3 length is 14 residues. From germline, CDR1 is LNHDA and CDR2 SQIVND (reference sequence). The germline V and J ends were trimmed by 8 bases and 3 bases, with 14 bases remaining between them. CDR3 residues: CASGGIQYNQPQHF. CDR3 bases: TGTGCCAGTGGAGGTATACAGTACAATCAGCCCCAGCATTTT.

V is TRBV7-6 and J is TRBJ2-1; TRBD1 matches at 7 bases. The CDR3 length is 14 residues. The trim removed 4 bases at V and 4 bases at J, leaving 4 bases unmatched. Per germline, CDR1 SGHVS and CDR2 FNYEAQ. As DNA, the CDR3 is TGTGCCAGCAGCTCGGGACAGCGATACAATGAGCAGTTCTTC. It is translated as CASSSGQRYNEQFF. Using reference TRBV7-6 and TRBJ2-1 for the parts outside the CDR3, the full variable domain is GAGVSQSPRYKVTKRGQDVALRCDPISGHVSLYWYRQALGQGPEFLTYFNYEAQQDKSGLPNDRFSAERPEGSISTLTIQRTEQRDSAMYRCASSSGQRYNEQFFGPGTRLTVL.

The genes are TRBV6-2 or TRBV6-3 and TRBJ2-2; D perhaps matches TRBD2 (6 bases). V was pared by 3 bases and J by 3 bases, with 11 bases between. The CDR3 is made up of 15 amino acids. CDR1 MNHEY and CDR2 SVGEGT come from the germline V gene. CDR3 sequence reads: CASSYAGRDTGELFF. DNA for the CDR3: TGTGCCAGCAGTTATGCGGGGCGCGACACCGGGGAGCTGTTTTTT.

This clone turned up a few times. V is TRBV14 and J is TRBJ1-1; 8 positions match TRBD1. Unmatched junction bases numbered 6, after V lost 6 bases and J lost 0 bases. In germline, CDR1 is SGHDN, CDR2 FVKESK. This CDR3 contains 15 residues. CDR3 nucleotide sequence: TGTGCCAGCAGTCGGACAGGGCTAATGAACACTGAAGCTTTCTTT. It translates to CASSRTGLMNTEAFF.

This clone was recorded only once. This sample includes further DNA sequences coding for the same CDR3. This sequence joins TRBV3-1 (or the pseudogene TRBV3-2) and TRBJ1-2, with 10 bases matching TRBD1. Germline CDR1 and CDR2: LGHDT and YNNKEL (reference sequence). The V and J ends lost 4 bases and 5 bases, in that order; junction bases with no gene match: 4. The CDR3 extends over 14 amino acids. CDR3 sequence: CASSPGQGFYGYTF. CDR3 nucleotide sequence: TGTGCCAGCAGCCCGGGACAGGGGTTTTATGGCTACACCTTC.

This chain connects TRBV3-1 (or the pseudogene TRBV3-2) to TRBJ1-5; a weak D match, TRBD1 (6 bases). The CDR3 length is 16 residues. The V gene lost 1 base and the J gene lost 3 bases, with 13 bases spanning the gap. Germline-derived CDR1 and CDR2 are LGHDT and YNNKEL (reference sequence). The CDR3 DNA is TGTGCCAGCAGCCAAGGTTTGCAGGGGTTCAATCAGCCCCAGCATTTT. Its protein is CASSQGLQGFNQPQHF.

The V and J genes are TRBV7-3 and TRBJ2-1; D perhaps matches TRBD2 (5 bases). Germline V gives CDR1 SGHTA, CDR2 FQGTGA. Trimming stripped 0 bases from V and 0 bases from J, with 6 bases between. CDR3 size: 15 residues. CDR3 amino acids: CASSLTGSSYNEQFF. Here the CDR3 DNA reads TGTGCCAGCAGCTTAACAGGGAGCTCCTACAATGAGCAGTTCTTC.

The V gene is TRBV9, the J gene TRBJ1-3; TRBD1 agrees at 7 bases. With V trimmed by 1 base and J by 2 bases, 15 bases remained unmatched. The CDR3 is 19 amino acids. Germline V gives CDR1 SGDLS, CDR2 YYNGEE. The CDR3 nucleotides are TGTGCCAGCAGCGTACCCTTATCAATCGGGACAGAAACTGGAAACACCATATATTTT. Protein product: CASSVPLSIGTETGNTIYF.

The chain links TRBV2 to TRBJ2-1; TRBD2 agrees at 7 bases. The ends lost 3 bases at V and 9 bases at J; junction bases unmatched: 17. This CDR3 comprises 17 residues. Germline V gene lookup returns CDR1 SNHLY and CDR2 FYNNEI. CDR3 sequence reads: CASSEYSARTTGGEQFF. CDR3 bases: TGTGCCAGCAGTGAGTACTCTGCACGGACCACGGGGGGTGAGCAGTTCTTC.

CDR3 sequence: CASSLGEGLNTEAFF. The CDR3 region has the DNA TGCGCCAGCAGCTTGGGGGAGGGATTGAACACTGAAGCTTTCTTT. The chain has TRBV5-1 and TRBJ1-1; D call uncertain. CDR1 SGHRS and CDR2 YFSETQ come from the germline V gene. Trimming stripped 0 bases from V and 0 bases from J, with 9 bases between. There are 15 residues in the CDR3.

This CDR3 is CASRTGVENSPLHF. The DNA of the CDR3 is TGTGCCAGCAGAACAGGGGTCGAGAATTCACCCCTCCACTTT. The rearrangement links TRBV27 to TRBJ1-6; 7 bases line up with TRBD1. V gave up 6 bases and J gave up 7 bases; unmatched junction bases: 6. The CDR3 has 14 amino acids. CDR1 is MNHEY and CDR2 is SMNVEV in the germline V gene (reference sequence).